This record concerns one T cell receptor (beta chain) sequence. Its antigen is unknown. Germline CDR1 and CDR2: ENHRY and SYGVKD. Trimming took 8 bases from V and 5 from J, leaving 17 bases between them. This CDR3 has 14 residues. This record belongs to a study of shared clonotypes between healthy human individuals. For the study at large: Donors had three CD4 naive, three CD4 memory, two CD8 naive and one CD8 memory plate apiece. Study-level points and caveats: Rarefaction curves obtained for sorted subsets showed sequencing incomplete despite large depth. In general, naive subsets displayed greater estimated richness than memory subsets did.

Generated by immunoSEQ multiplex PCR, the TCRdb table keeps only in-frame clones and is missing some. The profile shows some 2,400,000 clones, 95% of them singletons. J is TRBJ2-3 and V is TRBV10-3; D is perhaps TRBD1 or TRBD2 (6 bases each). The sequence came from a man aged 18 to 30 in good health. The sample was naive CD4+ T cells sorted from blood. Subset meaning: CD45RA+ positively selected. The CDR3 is CAIAFWGAGDTQYF. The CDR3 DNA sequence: TGTGCCATCGCGTTTTGGGGGGCAGGAGATACGCAGTATTTT.